The subject of this entry is one T cell receptor (beta chain). Its antigen is still unknown. This CDR3 has 14 residues. The V end lost 5 bases, the J end lost 7 bases, and 14 bases lay between the germline ends. Germline lookup yields CDR1 MDHEN and CDR2 SYDVKM. TCRdb's table, derived via immunoSEQ multiplex PCR, lists solely in-frame clones and lacks some. The sample lists 450,000 to 500,000 clones, over 60% seen once, with 13% in the top ten. This entry is derived from a study of shared clonotypes between healthy human individuals. Study results and caveats: The sampled material consisted only of blood, and tissue repertoires are likely to differ.

Sequenced sample: PBMCs. The receptor comes from a middle-aged woman in good health. Some clones in this sample may be carry-over from other donors' samples. V is TRBV28 and J is TRBJ1-4; possible D gene TRBD1, 5 bases. The chain's CDR3 is CASSSPMGVEKLFF. The CDR3 DNA follows: TGTGCCAGCAGTAGCCCGATGGGGGTTGAAAAACTGTTTTTT.